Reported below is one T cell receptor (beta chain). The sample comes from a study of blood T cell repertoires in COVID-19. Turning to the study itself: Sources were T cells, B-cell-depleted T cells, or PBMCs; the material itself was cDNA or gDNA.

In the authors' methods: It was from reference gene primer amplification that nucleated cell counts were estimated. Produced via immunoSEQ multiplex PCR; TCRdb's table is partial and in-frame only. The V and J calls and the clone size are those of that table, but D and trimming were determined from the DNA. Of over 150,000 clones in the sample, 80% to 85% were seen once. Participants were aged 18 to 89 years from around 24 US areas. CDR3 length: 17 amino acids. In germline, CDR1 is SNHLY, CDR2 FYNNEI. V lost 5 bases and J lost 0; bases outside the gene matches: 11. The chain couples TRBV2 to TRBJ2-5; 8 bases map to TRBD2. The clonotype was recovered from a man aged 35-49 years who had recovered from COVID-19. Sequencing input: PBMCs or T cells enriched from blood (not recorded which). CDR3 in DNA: TGTGCCAGCAGTATCATGGATAGCGGGGACTACCAAGAGACCCAGTACTTC. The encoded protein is CASSIMDSGDYQETQYF.